This TCR beta chain derives from a study of neurological immune-mediated disorders. PBMCs numbering 2 million and stored at -80 C yielded the unsorted libraries. Findings and caveats of the study: Because no CDR3 amino acid sequences were shared across subjects by expanded clones, private repertoires were suggested in all groups.

The ends were cut back, 0 bases at V and 6 bases at J, with 17 bases in the middle. The germline V gene encodes CDR1 LGHNA and CDR2 YNFKEQ. This CDR3 is built from 17 residues. The team produced cDNA through 5'RACE using 10-nucleotide random UMIs. Over 170 million TCR-beta sequences (from 15-18 subjects) were yielded by each sequencing run. TCRdb re-called the 5' RACE reads with MiXCR, one entry per CDR3 protein. The sample yields more than 30,000 distinct CDR3 sequences, approximately 4.3% seen once. In its sample, this clonotype ranks as medium-sized. The antigen is unknown. The chain links TRBV4-2 to TRBJ2-2; unclear D gene. The source material was PBMCs. The sequence was obtained from a man in his late teens or twenties in good health. The CDR3 nucleotides read TGTGCCAGCAGCCAAGATGTTGTACGATATGGAGCCGGGGAGCTGTTTTTT. Encoded protein: CASSQDVVRYGAGELFF.